Each of the 8 T cell receptor beta chains below was sequenced from the same sample in a study of blood T cell repertoires in COVID-19. Sequencing used immunoSEQ multiplex PCR; TCRdb keeps in-frame clones, though not all of them. The sample yields more than 200,000 clones, roughly 84% seen once. Sequencing was carried out using PBMCs or T cells enriched from blood (not recorded which). Every receptor here comes from a man aged 25-45 years in a cohort exposed to, infected with or recovered from COVID-19 (not recorded which).

This clone was found once. The chain is built from TRBV20-1 and TRBJ1-2, with a possible D match to TRBD1 (5 bases). The CDR3 consists of 13 residues. The V gene lost 3 bases and the J gene lost 1 base, with 9 bases spanning the gap. The germline V gene encodes CDR1 DFQATT and CDR2 SNEGSKA (reference sequence). Here the CDR3 reads CSASDSYNYGYTF. CDR3 in DNA: TGCAGTGCTAGTGACAGTTATAACTATGGCTACACCTTC.

This rearrangement joins TRBV28 to TRBJ2-7; TRBD2 matches at 10 bases. The CDR3 totals 15 residues. Germline lookup yields CDR1 MDHEN and CDR2 SYDVKM. Trimming took 5 bases from V and 0 from J; bases not matched to a gene: 4. CDR3 amino acids: CASSIGTSVSYEQYF. The CDR3 nucleotides are TGTGCCAGCAGTATTGGGACTAGCGTCTCCTACGAGCAGTACTTC.

Turning to this clone: One junction end disagrees with the germline gene, perhaps due to a read error. The chain is built from TRBV14 and TRBJ2-7, with TRBD1 identical over 9 bases. CDR3 length: 15 residues. CDR1 and CDR2 (germline): SGHDN, FVKESK. The chain's CDR3 is CASSQYRGLAYEQYF. The CDR3 DNA sequence: TGTGCCAGCAGCCAGTACAGGGGGCTTGCTTACGAACAGTACTTC.

The chain links TRBV27 to TRBJ2-7; 8 bases are a match to TRBD1. The germline gives CDR1 MNHEY, CDR2 SMNVEV (reference sequence). CDR3 length equals 18 residues. V shed 5 bases, J shed 0 bases, and the junction held 15 bases outside the gene matches. The CDR3 loop is CASSPLQPTGADSYEQYF. As DNA, the CDR3 is TGTGCCAGCAGTCCCCTTCAACCGACAGGGGCGGACTCCTACGAGCAGTACTTC.

The chain joins TRBV5-1 to TRBJ2-7; D ambiguous. V was pared by 0 bases and J by 4 bases, with 14 bases between. Germline V gives CDR1 SGHRS, CDR2 YFSETQ. The CDR3 runs to 15 residues. CDR3 sequence reads: CASSLEDARIYEQYF. CDR3 bases: TGCGCCAGCAGCTTGGAAGACGCGCGGATTTACGAGCAGTACTTC.

This chain joins TRBV7-3 and TRBJ2-7; possible D gene TRBD1, 6 bases. There are 14 residues in the CDR3. V was trimmed by 4 bases and J by 2 bases, leaving 12 bases between them. The V gene's germline CDR1 is SGHTA and CDR2 FQGTGA. CDR3 loop: CASSSRDKPYEQYF. In nucleotides, the CDR3 is TGTGCCAGCAGCTCCCGGGACAAACCCTACGAGCAGTACTTC.

The chain has TRBV6-5 and TRBJ1-4; D possibly corresponds to TRBD1 (5 bases). This CDR3 has 15 residues. The germline gives CDR1 MNHEY, CDR2 SVGAGI. V lost 2 bases, J lost 8 bases, and 15 bases lay in between. As DNA, the CDR3 is TGTGCCAGCAGTTACACCGGGTACGGGGGAGAAAAACTGTTTTTT. This codes for CASSYTGYGGEKLFF.

The chain has TRBV28 and TRBJ1-3, with a possible D match to TRBD1 (5 bases). Looked up from germline, CDR1 is MDHEN and CDR2 is SYDVKM. V gave up 5 bases and J gave up 1 base, with 15 bases separating them. This CDR3 spans 16 amino acids. The CDR3 spells CASSPPGRASGNTIYF. The CDR3 region has the DNA TGTGCCAGCAGTCCGCCGGGCAGGGCTTCTGGAAACACCATATATTTT.